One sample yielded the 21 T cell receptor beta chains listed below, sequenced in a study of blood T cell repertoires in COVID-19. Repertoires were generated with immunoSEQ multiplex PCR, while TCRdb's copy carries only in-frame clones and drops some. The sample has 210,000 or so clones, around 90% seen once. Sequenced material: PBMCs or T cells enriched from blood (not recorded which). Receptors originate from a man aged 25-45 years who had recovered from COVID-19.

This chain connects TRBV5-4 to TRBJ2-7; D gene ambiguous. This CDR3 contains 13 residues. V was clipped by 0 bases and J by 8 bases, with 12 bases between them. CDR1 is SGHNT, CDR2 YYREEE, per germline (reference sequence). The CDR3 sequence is CASSLETLAQQYF. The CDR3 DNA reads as TGTGCCAGCAGCTTGGAAACCCTTGCGCAGCAGTACTTC.

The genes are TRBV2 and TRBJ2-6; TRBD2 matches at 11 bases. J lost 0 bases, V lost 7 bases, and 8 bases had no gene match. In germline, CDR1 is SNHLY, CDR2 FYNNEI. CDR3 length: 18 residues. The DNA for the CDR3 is TGTGCCAGCACTATTAAACTAGCGGGGGCCTCTGGGGCCAACGTCCTGACTTTC. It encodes CASTIKLAGASGANVLTF.

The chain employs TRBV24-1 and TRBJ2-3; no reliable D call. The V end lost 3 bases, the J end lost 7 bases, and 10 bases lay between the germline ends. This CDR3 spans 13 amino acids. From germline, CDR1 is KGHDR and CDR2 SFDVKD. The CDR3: CATSDPVVYTQYF. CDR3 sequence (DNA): TGTGCCACCAGTGATCCCGTTGTGTATACGCAGTATTTT.

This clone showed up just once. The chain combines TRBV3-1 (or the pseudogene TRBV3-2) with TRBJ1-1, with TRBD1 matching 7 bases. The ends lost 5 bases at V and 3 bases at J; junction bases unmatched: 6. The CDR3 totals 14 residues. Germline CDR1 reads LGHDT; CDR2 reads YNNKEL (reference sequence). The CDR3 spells CASSNRQGYTEAFF. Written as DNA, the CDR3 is TGTGCCAGCAGCAACCGACAGGGCTACACTGAAGCTTTCTTT.

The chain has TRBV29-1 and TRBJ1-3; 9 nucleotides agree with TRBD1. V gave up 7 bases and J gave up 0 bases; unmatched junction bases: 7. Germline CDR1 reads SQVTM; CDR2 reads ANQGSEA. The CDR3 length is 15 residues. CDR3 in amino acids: CSAGQGSSSGNTIYF. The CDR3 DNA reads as TGCAGCGCCGGACAGGGGTCATCCTCTGGAAACACCATATATTTT. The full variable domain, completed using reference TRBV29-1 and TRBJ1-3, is SAVISQKPSRDICQRGTSLTIQCQVDSQVTMMFWYRQQPGQSLTLIATANQGSEATYESGFVIDKFPISRPNLTFSTLTVSNMSPEDSSIYLCSAGQGSSSGNTIYFGEGSWLTVV.

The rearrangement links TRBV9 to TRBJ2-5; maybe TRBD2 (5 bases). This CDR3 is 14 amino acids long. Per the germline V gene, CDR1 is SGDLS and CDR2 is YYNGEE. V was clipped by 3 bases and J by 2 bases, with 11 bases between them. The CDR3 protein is CASSEDGVQETQYF. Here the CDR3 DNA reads TGTGCCAGCAGCGAAGACGGGGTTCAAGAGACCCAGTACTTC.

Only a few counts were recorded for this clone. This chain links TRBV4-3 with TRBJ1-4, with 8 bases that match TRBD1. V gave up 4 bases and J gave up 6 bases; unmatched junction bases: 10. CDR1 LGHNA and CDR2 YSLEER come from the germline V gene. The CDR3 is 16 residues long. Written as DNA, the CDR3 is TGCGCCAGCAGCCGGAGGAGTGGGACAGGATATGAAAAACTGTTTTTT. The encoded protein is CASSRRSGTGYEKLFF.

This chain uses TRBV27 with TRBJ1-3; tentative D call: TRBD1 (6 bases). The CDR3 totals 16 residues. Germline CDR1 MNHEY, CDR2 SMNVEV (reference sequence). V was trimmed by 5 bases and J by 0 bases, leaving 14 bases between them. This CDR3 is CASSPRQASSGNTIYF. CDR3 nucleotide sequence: TGTGCCAGCAGTCCCCGACAGGCGAGCTCTGGAAACACCATATATTTT.

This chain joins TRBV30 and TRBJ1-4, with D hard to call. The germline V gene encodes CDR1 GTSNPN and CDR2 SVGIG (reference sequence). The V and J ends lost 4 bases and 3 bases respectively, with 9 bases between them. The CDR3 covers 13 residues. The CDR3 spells CAWTGVANEKLFF. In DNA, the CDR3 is TGTGCCTGGACTGGTGTAGCTAATGAAAAACTGTTTTTT. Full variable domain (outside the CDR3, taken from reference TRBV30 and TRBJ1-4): SQTIHQWPATLVQPVGSPLSLECTVEGTSNPNLYWYRQAAGRGLQLLFYSVGIGQISSEVPQNLSASRPQDRQFILSSKKLLLSDSGFYLCAWTGVANEKLFFGSGTQLSVL.

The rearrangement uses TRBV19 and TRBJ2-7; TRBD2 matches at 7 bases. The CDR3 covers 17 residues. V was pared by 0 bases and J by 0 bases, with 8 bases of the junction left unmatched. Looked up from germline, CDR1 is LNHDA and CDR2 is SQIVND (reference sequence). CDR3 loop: CASSIESPGRSSYEQYF. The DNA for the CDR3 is TGTGCCAGTAGTATAGAGTCCCCCGGGAGGAGCTCCTACGAGCAGTACTTC. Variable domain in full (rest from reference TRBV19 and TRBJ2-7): DGGITQSPKYLFRKEGQNVTLSCEQNLNHDAMYWYRQDPGQGLRLIYYSQIVNDFQKGDIAEGYSVSREKKESFPLTVTSAQKNPTAFYLCASSIESPGRSSYEQYFGPGTRLTVT.

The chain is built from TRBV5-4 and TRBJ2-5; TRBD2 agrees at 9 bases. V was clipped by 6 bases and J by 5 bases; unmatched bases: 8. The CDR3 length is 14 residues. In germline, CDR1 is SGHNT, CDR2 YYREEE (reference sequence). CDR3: CASTPSGGRETQYF. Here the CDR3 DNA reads TGTGCCAGCACCCCCAGCGGGGGGCGGGAGACCCAGTACTTC.

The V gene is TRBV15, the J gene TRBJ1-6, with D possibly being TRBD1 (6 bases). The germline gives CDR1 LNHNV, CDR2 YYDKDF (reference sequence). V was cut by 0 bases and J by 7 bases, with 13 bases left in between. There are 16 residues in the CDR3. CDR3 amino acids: CATSRDGGRGNSPLHF. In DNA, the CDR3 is TGTGCCACCAGCAGAGATGGCGGCAGGGGAAATTCACCCCTCCACTTT.

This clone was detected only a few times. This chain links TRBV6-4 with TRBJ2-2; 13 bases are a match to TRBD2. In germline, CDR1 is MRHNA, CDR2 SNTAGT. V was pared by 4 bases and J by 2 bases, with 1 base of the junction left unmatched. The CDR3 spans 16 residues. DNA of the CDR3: TGTGCCAGCAGTGGGACTAGCGGGAGTAACACCGGGGAGCTGTTTTTT. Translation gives CASSGTSGSNTGELFF.

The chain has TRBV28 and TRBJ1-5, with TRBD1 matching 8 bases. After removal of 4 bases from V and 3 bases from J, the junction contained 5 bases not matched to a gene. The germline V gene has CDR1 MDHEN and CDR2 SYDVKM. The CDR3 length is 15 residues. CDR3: CASSSLTGVNQPQHF. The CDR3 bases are TGTGCCAGCAGTTCCCTGACAGGGGTCAATCAGCCCCAGCATTTT. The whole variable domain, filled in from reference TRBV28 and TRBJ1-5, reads DVKVTQSSRYLVKRTGEKVFLECVQDMDHENMFWYRQDPGLGLRLIYFSYDVKMKEKGDIPEGYSVSREKKERFSLILESASTNQTSMYLCASSSLTGVNQPQHFGDGTRLSIL.

The CDR3 bases are TGTGCCAGCAGCCCTCTGGCGGGAGAGTCCTACGAGCAGTACTTC. Protein: CASSPLAGESYEQYF. The rearrangement links TRBV7-8 to TRBJ2-7; 7 positions agree with TRBD2. This CDR3 contains 15 residues. Losses at the gene ends were 5 bases for V and 1 base for J; bases not matched to a gene: 8. Per the germline V gene, CDR1 is SGHVS and CDR2 is FQNEAQ.

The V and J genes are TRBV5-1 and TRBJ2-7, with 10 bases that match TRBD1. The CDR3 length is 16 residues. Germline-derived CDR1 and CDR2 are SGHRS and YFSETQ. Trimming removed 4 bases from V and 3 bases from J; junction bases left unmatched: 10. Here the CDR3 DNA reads TGCGCCAGCAGCGCAGAAACGGACAGGGGGATCTACGAGCAGTACTTC. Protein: CASSAETDRGIYEQYF.

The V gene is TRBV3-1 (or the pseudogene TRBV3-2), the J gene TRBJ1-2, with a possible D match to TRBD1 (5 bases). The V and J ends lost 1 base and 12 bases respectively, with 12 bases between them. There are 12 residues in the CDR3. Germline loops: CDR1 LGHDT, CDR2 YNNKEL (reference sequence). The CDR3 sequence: CASSQAPAGHTF. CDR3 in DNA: TGTGCCAGCAGCCAAGCTCCCGCGGGGCACACCTTC.

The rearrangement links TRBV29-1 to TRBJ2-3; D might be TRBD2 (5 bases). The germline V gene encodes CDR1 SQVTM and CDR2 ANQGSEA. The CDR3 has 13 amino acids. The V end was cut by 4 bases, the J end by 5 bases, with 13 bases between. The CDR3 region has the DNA TGCAGCGTTGTGGTTATCCGGGGAGATACGCAGTATTTT. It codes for CSVVVIRGDTQYF.

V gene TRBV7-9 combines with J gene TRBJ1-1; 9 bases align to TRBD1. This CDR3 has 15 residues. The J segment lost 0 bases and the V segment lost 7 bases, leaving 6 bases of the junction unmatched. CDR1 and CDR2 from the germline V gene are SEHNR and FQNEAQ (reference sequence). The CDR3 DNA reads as TGTGCCAGCAACGGACAGGGGAACATGAACACTGAAGCTTTCTTT. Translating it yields CASNGQGNMNTEAFF.

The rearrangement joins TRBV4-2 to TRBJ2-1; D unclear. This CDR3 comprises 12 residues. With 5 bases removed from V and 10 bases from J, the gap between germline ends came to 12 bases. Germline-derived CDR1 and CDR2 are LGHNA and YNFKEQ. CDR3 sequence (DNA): TGTGCCAGCAGCGGCGGCTTGTCCGAGCAGTTCTTC. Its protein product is CASSGGLSEQFF.

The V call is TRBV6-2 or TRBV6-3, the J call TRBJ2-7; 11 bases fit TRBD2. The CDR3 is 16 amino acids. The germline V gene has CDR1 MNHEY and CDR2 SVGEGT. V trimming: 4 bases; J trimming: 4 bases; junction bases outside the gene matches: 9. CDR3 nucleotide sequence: TGTGCCAGCAGTTCGGCGACTAGCGGGGTAACGTACGAGCAGTACTTC. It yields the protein CASSSATSGVTYEQYF.